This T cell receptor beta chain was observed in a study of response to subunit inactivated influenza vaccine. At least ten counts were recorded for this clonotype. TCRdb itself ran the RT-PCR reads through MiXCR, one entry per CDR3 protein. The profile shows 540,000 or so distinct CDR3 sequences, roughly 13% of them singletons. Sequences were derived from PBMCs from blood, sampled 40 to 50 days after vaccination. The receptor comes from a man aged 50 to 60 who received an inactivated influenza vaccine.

CDR3 in DNA: TGTGCCAGCAGGGGGACCGGGACTAGTGACTTCTTC. Protein product: CASRGTGTSDFF. The genes are TRBV12-3 or TRBV12-4 and TRBJ2-1, with 8 bases identical to TRBD2. J gave up 16 bases and V 6 bases, and 11 bases lay outside the gene matches. The CDR3 is made up of 12 amino acids.